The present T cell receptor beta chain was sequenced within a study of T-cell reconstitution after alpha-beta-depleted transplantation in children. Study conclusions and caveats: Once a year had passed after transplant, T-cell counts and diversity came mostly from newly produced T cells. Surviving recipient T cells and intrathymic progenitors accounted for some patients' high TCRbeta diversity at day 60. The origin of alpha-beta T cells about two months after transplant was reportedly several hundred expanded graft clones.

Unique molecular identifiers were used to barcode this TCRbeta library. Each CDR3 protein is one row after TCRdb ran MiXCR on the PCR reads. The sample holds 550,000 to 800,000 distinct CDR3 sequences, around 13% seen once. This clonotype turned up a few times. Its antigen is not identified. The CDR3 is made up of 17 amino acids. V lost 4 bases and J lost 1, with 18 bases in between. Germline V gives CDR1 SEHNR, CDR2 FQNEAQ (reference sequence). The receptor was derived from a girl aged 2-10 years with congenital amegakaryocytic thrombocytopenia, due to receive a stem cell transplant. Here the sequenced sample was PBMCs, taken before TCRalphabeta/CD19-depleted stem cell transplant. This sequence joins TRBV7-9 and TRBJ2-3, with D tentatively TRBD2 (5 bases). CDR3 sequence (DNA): TGTGCCAGCAGCTCCCCCGGGGTGCGCCTCGGCACAGATACGCAGTATTTT. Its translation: CASSSPGVRLGTDTQYF.